This T cell receptor beta chain emerged from a study of CD8+ T cells in alopecia areata. This clone has only a few counts. Extracted RNA was reverse transcribed into cDNA, the sequencing template. Clones were read by immunoSEQ multiplex PCR, and TCRdb kept only the in-frame ones, dropping some. There are 150,000 to 200,000 clones in the sample; around three fifths occur only once, and 14% lies in the top ten. Treatment indicated: oral pan-JAK inhibitor, 5-10 mg twice daily. Investigators sorted PBMCs to obtain both CD4+ and CD8+ T cells. Germline V gene sequence: CDR1 SQVTM, CDR2 ANQGSEA. Deletions cut 3 bases from V and 6 bases from J, with 17 bases between. CDR3 length: 14 amino acids.

This sequence originates from a human donor with alopecia areata. The material was CD4+ T cells sorted from blood, obtained at week 24, from a patient treated with tofacitinib. This chain links TRBV29-1 with TRBJ1-2, with a weak D call TRBD1 (5 bases). The CDR3 nucleotides read TGCAGCGTTGATCCAGGATGGGGCACCGATGGCTACACCTTC. Translating it yields CSVDPGWGTDGYTF.